These 6 T cell receptor beta chains were all obtained from the same sample, sequenced in a study of blood T cell repertoires in COVID-19. Sequencing used immunoSEQ multiplex PCR; TCRdb keeps in-frame clones, though not all of them. The sample holds about 200,000 clones, roughly nine tenths seen once. The specimen sequenced was peripheral blood. The receptors shown here come from a woman aged 45 to 65 with acute or convalescent COVID-19.

The genes are TRBV14 and TRBJ2-1, with D possibly being TRBD1 (6 bases). The CDR3 runs to 15 residues. Germline V CDR1 and CDR2: SGHDN, FVKESK. V gave up 1 base and J gave up 6 bases, with 13 bases separating them. CDR3 residues: CASSQVTGYVNEQFF. As DNA, the CDR3 is TGTGCCAGCAGCCAAGTCACAGGGTATGTCAATGAGCAGTTCTTC.

The CDR3 loop reads CASSLEGTGPYGYTF. In DNA, the CDR3 is TGTGCCAGCAGCTTGGAGGGGACAGGGCCCTATGGCTACACCTTC. The rearrangement uses TRBV5-6 and TRBJ1-2; the match to TRBD1 covers 9 bases. CDR3 size: 15 residues. The V gene end was trimmed by 0 bases and the J gene end by 4 bases; junction bases not matched to a gene: 4. Germline V gene lookup returns CDR1 SGHDT and CDR2 YYEEEE.

V gene TRBV27 combines with J gene TRBJ2-1; no reliable D call. Trimming removed 2 bases at V and 6 bases at J, with 14 bases between. CDR1 and CDR2 from the germline V gene are MNHEY and SMNVEV (reference sequence). This CDR3 comprises 15 residues. The CDR3 DNA follows: TGTGCCAGCAGTTTACGGCTAGGAGTTCGCAATGAGCAGTTCTTC. Amino acids: CASSLRLGVRNEQFF.

This clone was observed once. This chain's CDR3 is CASSTLTWSSGNTIYF. The CDR3 bases are TGTGCCAGTAGTACTCTCACATGGAGCTCTGGAAACACCATATATTTT. The chain links TRBV19 to TRBJ1-3; D gene uncertain. V was pared by 4 bases and J by 0 bases, with 13 bases between. The CDR3 consists of 16 residues. Germline V gene sequence: CDR1 LNHDA, CDR2 SQIVND (reference sequence).

V and J are TRBV9 and TRBJ2-2, with a tentative D call TRBD1 (7 bases). V dropped 4 bases and J dropped 4 bases, with 23 bases sitting between them. Germline CDR1 reads SGDLS; CDR2 reads YYNGEE. This CDR3 contains 18 residues. The CDR3 is CASSSSAGQSAFTGELFF. The CDR3 DNA reads TGTGCCAGCAGCTCCTCGGCGGGACAGTCTGCGTTCACCGGGGAGCTGTTTTTT.

This chain links TRBV19 with TRBJ2-1, with 8 bases identical to TRBD1. This CDR3 region has 16 residues. The trim removed 3 bases at V and 8 bases at J, leaving 12 bases unmatched. From germline, CDR1 is LNHDA and CDR2 SQIVND (reference sequence). The CDR3 here is CASSMWTGYNADEQFF. The CDR3 bases are TGTGCCAGTAGTATGTGGACAGGGTATAACGCAGATGAGCAGTTCTTC.